The 21 T cell receptor beta chains below come from one sample, sequenced in a study of blood T cell repertoires in COVID-19. TCRdb keeps only in-frame clones here, not all; method: immunoSEQ multiplex PCR. The data show more than 90,000 clones, approximately 88% seen once. The sequenced sample was peripheral blood. The source of these receptors is a woman in her seventies with acute or convalescent COVID-19.

The chain uses TRBV18 and TRBJ2-5, with 7 bases aligning to TRBD2. CDR3 length equals 13 residues. Per the germline V gene, CDR1 is KGHSH and CDR2 is LQKENI. Trimming removed 6 bases from V and 3 bases from J; junction bases left unmatched: 4. Here the CDR3 DNA reads TGTGCCAGCTCCCAACGGGAGGAAGAGACCCAGTACTTC. Translating gives CASSQREEETQYF.

This clone was counted a single time. The gene calls are TRBV7-3 and TRBJ2-1; 9 bases are shared with TRBD2. From germline, CDR1 is SGHTA and CDR2 FQGTGA. The ends lost 5 bases at V and 5 bases at J; junction bases unmatched: 10. CDR3 length equals 16 residues. DNA of the CDR3: TGTGCCAGCAGCCCAAGGGGCGGGGGGGCCGACAATGAGCAGTTCTTC. Encoded protein: CASSPRGGGADNEQFF.

This clone showed up just once. The chain links TRBV5-4 to TRBJ2-7; perhaps TRBD1 as D (6 bases). The CDR3 runs 14 residues. V dropped 1 base and J dropped 6 bases, with 14 bases sitting between them. Germline V gene sequence: CDR1 SGHNT, CDR2 YYREEE (reference sequence). The CDR3 region is CASSLPTGRGEQYF. The CDR3, as DNA: TGTGCCAGCAGCTTGCCTACAGGGAGAGGCGAGCAGTACTTC.

The chain joins TRBV19 to TRBJ1-5, with D hard to call. The CDR3 loop spans 15 amino acids. Germline values: CDR1 LNHDA, CDR2 SQIVND (reference sequence). The V end lost 5 bases, the J end lost 4 bases, and 15 bases lay between the germline ends. CDR3 DNA sequence: TGTGCCAGTAGTCCCCCGGGGTTGAGGAATCAGCCCCAGCATTTT. Protein sequence: CASSPPGLRNQPQHF.

This clone was counted once. The V gene is TRBV10-2, the J gene TRBJ1-1; no reliable D call. The CDR3 has 15 residues. V was trimmed by 3 bases and J by 0 bases, leaving 11 bases between them. Germline V gene sequence: CDR1 WSHSY, CDR2 SAAADI. CDR3 sequence: CASSEVRGMNTEAFF. The CDR3 region has the DNA TGCGCCAGCAGTGAAGTCCGAGGGATGAACACTGAAGCTTTCTTT.

This chain connects TRBV19 to TRBJ2-5; 7 nucleotides align to TRBD1. V dropped 4 bases and J dropped 1; count of bases not matched to a gene: 3. Germline-derived CDR1 and CDR2 are LNHDA and SQIVND (reference sequence). The CDR3 sequence is 14 residues long. The CDR3 loop is CASSTRQGQETQYF. In DNA, the CDR3 is TGTGCCAGTAGTACGAGACAGGGCCAAGAGACCCAGTACTTC.

This sequence joins TRBV19 and TRBJ1-2; 9 positions match TRBD1. This CDR3 has 15 residues. Trimming removed 6 bases from V and 4 bases from J; junction bases left unmatched: 9. Germline V gene data show CDR1 as LNHDA and CDR2 as SQIVND (reference sequence). CDR3 residues: CASSWLGQGGYGYTF. DNA of the CDR3: TGTGCCAGTAGCTGGTTGGGACAGGGCGGCTATGGCTACACCTTC. Full variable domain (missing parts from reference TRBV19 and TRBJ1-2): DGGITQSPKYLFRKEGQNVTLSCEQNLNHDAMYWYRQDPGQGLRLIYYSQIVNDFQKGDIAEGYSVSREKKESFPLTVTSAQKNPTAFYLCASSWLGQGGYGYTFGSGTRLTVV.

The J gene is TRBJ2-7, the V gene TRBV11-1; D gene ambiguous. The V and J ends lost 0 bases and 3 bases respectively, with 6 bases between them. From germline, CDR1 is SGHAT and CDR2 FQDESV (reference sequence). The CDR3 is 13 residues long. The DNA for the CDR3 is TGTGCCAGCAGCTTAGCGGAGAACTACGAGCAGTACTTC. It specifies CASSLAENYEQYF.

The V gene is TRBV6-5, the J gene TRBJ1-2; D unclear. This CDR3 region has 13 residues. Germline V gene data show CDR1 as MNHEY and CDR2 as SVGAGI. V was pared by 0 bases and J by 8 bases, with 10 bases between. CDR3 residues: CASSYSREGGYTF. Here the CDR3 DNA reads TGTGCCAGCAGTTACTCAAGGGAGGGAGGCTACACCTTC.

The chain has TRBV19 and TRBJ2-7; 7 nucleotides agree with TRBD2. The CDR3 is made up of 15 amino acids. With 1 base clipped from V and 1 base from J, the junction kept 4 bases outside the gene matches. Germline V CDR1 and CDR2: LNHDA, SQIVND (reference sequence). The CDR3 region is CASSIGASGSYEQYF. The CDR3, as DNA: TGTGCCAGTAGTATAGGAGCTAGCGGTTCCTACGAGCAGTACTTC. Looking up the rest from reference TRBV19 and TRBJ2-7 gives the full variable domain: DGGITQSPKYLFRKEGQNVTLSCEQNLNHDAMYWYRQDPGQGLRLIYYSQIVNDFQKGDIAEGYSVSREKKESFPLTVTSAQKNPTAFYLCASSIGASGSYEQYFGPGTRLTVT.

The chain recombines TRBV19 with TRBJ1-3; possible D gene TRBD1, 5 bases. CDR1 and CDR2 from the germline V gene are LNHDA and SQIVND (reference sequence). The CDR3 consists of 15 residues. V lost 8 bases and J 2 bases, leaving 16 bases between the germline ends. CDR3 nucleotides: TGTGCCAGTTCGACGGCTGGGGGGACTGGAAACACCATATATTTT. It codes for CASSTAGGTGNTIYF.

The rearrangement joins TRBV14 to TRBJ1-1; 7 bases line up with TRBD1. Trimming cost V 0 bases and J 3 bases; bases outside gene matches: 4. The germline V gene encodes CDR1 SGHDN and CDR2 FVKESK. This CDR3 has 15 residues. CDR3 sequence: CASSQEGGTYTEAFF. The CDR3 nucleotides read TGTGCCAGCAGCCAAGAAGGGGGCACGTACACTGAAGCTTTCTTT.

The chain recombines TRBV12-3 or TRBV12-4 with TRBJ1-1; 7 bases match TRBD1. Unmatched junction bases numbered 4, after V lost 6 bases and J lost 6 bases. This CDR3 has 12 residues. DNA for the CDR3: TGTGCCAGCAGATTAACAGGGGCTGAAGCTTTCTTT. Amino acids: CASRLTGAEAFF.

The rearrangement uses TRBV30 and TRBJ2-7; D remains unclear. The CDR3 has 14 residues. The germline gives CDR1 GTSNPN, CDR2 SVGIG (reference sequence). Trimming shortened V by 0 bases and J by 3 bases, and 12 bases separated the two germline ends. The CDR3 loop is CAWSVRRVGYEQYF. CDR3 coding DNA: TGTGCCTGGAGTGTAAGACGGGTGGGCTACGAGCAGTACTTC.

The chain links TRBV10-3 to TRBJ1-3; D possibly corresponds to TRBD1 (5 bases). The CDR3 totals 15 residues. Germline CDR1 ENHRY, CDR2 SYGVKD. The V and J ends lost 0 bases and 0 bases respectively, with 6 bases between them. CDR3 coding DNA: TGTGCCATCAGTGAGTCAGGGGACTCTGGAAACACCATATATTTT. This gives the protein CAISESGDSGNTIYF.

The rearrangement joins TRBV18 to TRBJ1-2, with D unresolved. CDR3 length: 13 residues. Trimming removed 3 bases at V and 8 bases at J, with 13 bases between. Germline loops: CDR1 KGHSH, CDR2 LQKENI. CDR3 in amino acids: CASSPLESGGYTF. The CDR3 DNA follows: TGTGCCAGCTCACCCCTAGAAAGTGGCGGCTACACCTTC.

This sequence joins TRBV5-1 and TRBJ2-1; 11 nucleotides match TRBD2. The ends lost 2 bases at V and 8 bases at J; junction bases unmatched: 9. The CDR3 extends over 16 amino acids. Per the germline V gene, CDR1 is SGHRS and CDR2 is YFSETQ. CDR3 region: CASSFLAGGPLDEQFF. The CDR3 DNA reads as TGCGCCAGCAGCTTCCTAGCGGGAGGCCCCTTGGATGAGCAGTTCTTC.

V usage is TRBV7-3 and J usage is TRBJ1-1; 9 nucleotides agree with TRBD1. This CDR3 has 14 amino acids. Looked up from germline, CDR1 is SGHTA and CDR2 is FQGTGA. J lost 4 bases, V lost 5 bases, and 5 bases had no gene match. CDR3 DNA: TGTGCCAGCAGCCTAGGGGGACAGGGCACTGAAGCTTTCTTT. It yields the protein CASSLGGQGTEAFF.

The rearrangement uses TRBV24-1 and TRBJ2-5; TRBD1 is a possible D gene (6 bases). Germline CDR1 KGHDR, CDR2 SFDVKD. V was clipped by 4 bases and J by 2 bases, with 10 bases between them. The CDR3 totals 14 residues. The CDR3 region is CATSDRGKQETQYF. CDR3 bases: TGTGCCACCAGTGACAGGGGAAAACAAGAGACCCAGTACTTC.

V is TRBV5-1 and J is TRBJ1-4; D is undetermined. The V gene lost 2 bases and the J gene lost 6 bases, with 11 bases spanning the gap. CDR1 and CDR2 (germline): SGHRS, YFSETQ. This CDR3 has 14 residues. The CDR3 DNA reads TGCGCCAGCAGCTTATCCGGGATACATGAAAAACTGTTTTTT. The encoded protein is CASSLSGIHEKLFF.

The chain joins TRBV10-3 to TRBJ2-2; 14 bases align to TRBD2. The CDR3 runs to 16 residues. Looked up from germline, CDR1 is ENHRY and CDR2 is SYGVKD. The trim removed 7 bases at V and 5 bases at J, leaving 6 bases unmatched. CDR3 DNA: TGTGCCATCAAGGGGACTAGCGGGAGAGGGACCGGGGAGCTGTTTTTT. Translating it yields CAIKGTSGRGTGELFF.